This TCR beta chain comes out of a study of cytomegalovirus exposure and HLA in healthy donors. Study-level results: Judged likely to be a sequencing artifact was a cluster of highly shared sequence variants. Most TCR sequences were uncommon, yet certain public TCRs appeared in many donors. As a later analysis showed, a missense DCLRE1C variant was linked to trimming of TCR beta V- and J-genes. Reports indicate that TCR beta sequences accurately predicted the HLA-A and HLA-B alleles of most subjects.

The primer mix had 60 Vbeta and 13 Jbeta primers. Clones were sequenced by immunoSEQ multiplex PCR, and TCRdb holds only the in-frame ones, with some missing. Seen in this sample are 200,000 or so clones; the ten most common clones hold 1.1%. The CDR3 runs to 15 residues. CDR1 SGHAT and CDR2 FQNNGV come from the germline V gene. Trimming removed 5 bases from V and 4 bases from J; junction bases left unmatched: 10. As concerns this clone: The target antigen is unknown.

V gene TRBV11-2 combines with J gene TRBJ2-7, with 8 bases lining up with TRBD1. Material: PBMCs. The source is a girl aged 2-10 years in good health and CMV-seropositive. The CDR3 region has the DNA TGTGCCAGCAGCGCCAACCAGGGGGCGCGGTACGAGCAGTACTTC. Amino acid sequence: CASSANQGARYEQYF.